Listed below are T cell receptor beta chains from one sample, sequenced in a study of T-cell reconstitution after alpha-beta-depleted transplantation in children. MiXCR, run by TCRdb on the PCR reads, gives a single entry per CDR3 protein. The sample has 190,000 or so distinct CDR3 sequences, more than 12% seen once. The material was PBMCs from the stem cell graft donor, obtained from the stem cell graft. These receptors came from a human donor who donated a stem cell graft to a child with acute lymphoblastic leukemia. The CDR3 runs from the conserved cysteine through the conserved F or W. A D gene is named only where the DNA matches it firmly. Clone size, where shown, is once, few, many, or a class for clones that have expanded.

v_gene: TRBV12-3/TRBV12-4; j_gene: TRBJ1-6; d_gene: .; len: 15; abundance: many; CDR3aa: CASSFITGMASPLHF; CDR3nt: TGTGCCAGCAGTTTTATTACAGGGATGGCTTCACCCCTCCACTTT
v_gene: TRBV12-3/TRBV12-4; j_gene: TRBJ2-7; d_gene: .; len: 12; abundance: many; CDR3aa: CASSITGYEQYF; CDR3nt: TGTGCCAGCAGTATAACTGGGTACGAGCAGTACTTC
v_gene: TRBV11-2; j_gene: TRBJ2-7; d_gene: .; len: 15; abundance: many; CDR3aa: CASSLNRDFAYEQYF; CDR3nt: TGTGCCAGCAGCCTAAACCGGGACTTCGCCTACGAGCAGTACTTC
v_gene: TRBV20-1; j_gene: TRBJ1-1; d_gene: .; len: 14; abundance: .; CDR3aa: CSASIGIPNTEAFF; CDR3nt: TGCAGTGCTAGCATCGGGATCCCGAACACTGAAGCTTTCTTT
v_gene: TRBV3-1; j_gene: TRBJ2-1; d_gene: TRBD2; len: 15; abundance: many; CDR3aa: CASSQGGSGNNEQFF; CDR3nt: TGTGCCAGCAGCCAAGGCGGGAGTGGCAACAATGAGCAGTTCTTC
v_gene: TRBV11-2; j_gene: TRBJ2-1; d_gene: .; len: 16; abundance: .; CDR3aa: CASSSGGVVRATEQFF; CDR3nt: TGTGCCAGCAGCTCAGGGGGGGTCGTGAGGGCCACTGAGCAGTTCTTC
v_gene: TRBV29-1; j_gene: TRBJ2-1; d_gene: .; len: 13; abundance: many; CDR3aa: CSYRGRENNEQFF; CDR3nt: TGCAGCTACCGGGGTCGGGAGAACAATGAGCAGTTCTTC
v_gene: TRBV10-3; j_gene: TRBJ2-3; d_gene: TRBD1; len: 13; abundance: once; CDR3aa: CAIRPGGTDTQYF; CDR3nt: TGTGCCATCAGGCCAGGGGGAACAGATACGCAGTATTTT
v_gene: TRBV5-1; j_gene: TRBJ1-1; d_gene: .; len: 13; abundance: many; CDR3aa: CASSVGTDTEAFF; CDR3nt: TGCGCCAGCAGCGTGGGGACGGACACTGAAGCTTTCTTT
v_gene: TRBV19; j_gene: TRBJ1-2; d_gene: TRBD1; len: 16; abundance: few; CDR3aa: CASSIRGDRARYGYTF; CDR3nt: TGTGCCAGTAGTATACGCGGGGACAGGGCTCGATATGGCTACACCTTC
v_gene: TRBV6-5; j_gene: TRBJ2-7; d_gene: TRBD1; len: 15; abundance: many; CDR3aa: CASSYSIDRAGEQYF; CDR3nt: TGTGCCAGCAGTTACTCGATAGACAGGGCAGGCGAGCAGTACTTC
v_gene: TRBV4-1; j_gene: TRBJ2-1; d_gene: .; len: 13; abundance: many; CDR3aa: CASSQVLVDEQFF; CDR3nt: TGCGCCAGCAGCCAAGTCCTAGTGGATGAGCAGTTCTTC
v_gene: TRBV7-9; j_gene: TRBJ2-5; d_gene: .; len: 17; abundance: many; CDR3aa: CASSHGTAPSAEETQYF; CDR3nt: TGTGCCAGCAGCCACGGGACTGCGCCTTCGGCAGAAGAGACCCAGTACTTC
v_gene: TRBV20-1; j_gene: TRBJ2-3; d_gene: TRBD2; len: 16; abundance: many; CDR3aa: CSAPPGTSEWGDTQYF; CDR3nt: TGCAGTGCCCCTCCCGGGACTAGCGAGTGGGGGGATACGCAGTATTTT
v_gene: TRBV5-1; j_gene: TRBJ2-3; d_gene: .; len: 16; abundance: many; CDR3aa: CASSLGPPEFTDTQYF; CDR3nt: TGCGCCAGCAGCCTGGGACCTCCGGAGTTCACAGATACGCAGTATTTT
v_gene: TRBV18; j_gene: TRBJ2-3; d_gene: TRBD2; len: 17; abundance: many; CDR3aa: CASSGLAGYSSTDTQYF; CDR3nt: TGTGCCAGCTCAGGACTAGCGGGATACTCTAGCACAGATACGCAGTATTTT
v_gene: TRBV5-1; j_gene: TRBJ1-2; d_gene: .; len: 13; abundance: many; CDR3aa: CASTQDSAYGYTF; CDR3nt: TGCGCCAGCACGCAGGACAGCGCCTATGGCTACACCTTC
v_gene: TRBV24-1; j_gene: TRBJ1-5; d_gene: .; len: 17; abundance: few; CDR3aa: CATSDEVGRVSNQPQHF; CDR3nt: TGTGCCACCAGTGACGAGGTGGGCAGGGTCAGCAATCAGCCCCAGCATTTT
v_gene: TRBV27; j_gene: TRBJ1-1; d_gene: TRBD1; len: 13; abundance: many; CDR3aa: CASSQNRGDEAFF; CDR3nt: TGTGCCAGCAGTCAAAACAGGGGCGATGAAGCTTTCTTT
v_gene: TRBV5-1; j_gene: TRBJ2-1; d_gene: TRBD2; len: 15; abundance: many; CDR3aa: CASMIGSGRGGEQFF; CDR3nt: TGCGCCAGCATGATCGGTAGCGGGAGGGGCGGCGAGCAGTTCTTC
v_gene: TRBV6-5; j_gene: TRBJ2-7; d_gene: .; len: 13; abundance: many; CDR3aa: CASSYQLGGEQYF; CDR3nt: TGTGCCAGCAGTTACCAGCTGGGAGGCGAGCAGTACTTC
v_gene: TRBV12-3/TRBV12-4; j_gene: TRBJ2-1; d_gene: .; len: 12; abundance: many; CDR3aa: CASSSGVDEQFF; CDR3nt: TGTGCCAGCAGTTCCGGAGTGGATGAGCAGTTCTTC
v_gene: TRBV12-3/TRBV12-4; j_gene: TRBJ2-1; d_gene: .; len: 13; abundance: many; CDR3aa: CASSPPVRYEQFF; CDR3nt: TGTGCCAGCAGTCCTCCGGTCCGTTATGAGCAGTTCTTC
v_gene: TRBV24-1; j_gene: TRBJ2-1; d_gene: .; len: 14; abundance: many; CDR3aa: CATSTRTLRDEQFF; CDR3nt: TGTGCCACCAGTACTAGAACCCTCAGGGATGAGCAGTTCTTC
v_gene: TRBV5-1; j_gene: TRBJ2-2; d_gene: .; len: 14; abundance: many; CDR3aa: CASSLLVGTGELFF; CDR3nt: TGCGCCAGCAGCTTGTTAGTGGGCACCGGGGAGCTGTTTTTT
v_gene: TRBV27; j_gene: TRBJ2-1; d_gene: .; len: 14; abundance: many; CDR3aa: CASTGGSAYNEQFF; CDR3nt: TGTGCCAGCACAGGGGGGAGTGCCTACAATGAGCAGTTCTTC
v_gene: TRBV7-9; j_gene: TRBJ1-4; d_gene: TRBD1; len: 16; abundance: .; CDR3aa: CASSLGKGAANEKLFF; CDR3nt: TGTGCCAGCAGCTTAGGCAAGGGGGCGGCTAATGAAAAACTGTTTTTT
v_gene: TRBV7-9; j_gene: TRBJ1-5; d_gene: .; len: 15; abundance: many; CDR3aa: CASSRGGLGNQPQHF; CDR3nt: TGTGCCAGCAGCCGCGGGGGGCTCGGCAATCAGCCCCAGCATTTT
v_gene: TRBV6-1; j_gene: TRBJ2-7; d_gene: .; len: 10; abundance: many; CDR3aa: CASPSGPTPF; CDR3nt: TGTGCCAGCCCCTCGGGACCTACTCCGTTC
v_gene: TRBV27; j_gene: TRBJ2-1; d_gene: TRBD2; len: 17; abundance: few; CDR3aa: CASSFSAGTSGRNEQFF; CDR3nt: TGTGCCAGCAGTTTCTCCGCCGGGACTAGCGGGAGGAATGAGCAGTTCTTC
v_gene: TRBV27; j_gene: TRBJ2-7; d_gene: TRBD2; len: 15; abundance: .; CDR3aa: CASRGLAGGSYEQYF; CDR3nt: TGTGCCAGCAGGGGACTAGCGGGAGGTTCCTACGAGCAGTACTTC
v_gene: TRBV7-7; j_gene: TRBJ2-1; d_gene: .; len: 13; abundance: .; CDR3aa: CASSLEGEGEQFF; CDR3nt: TGTGCTAGCAGCCTCGAGGGTGAGGGTGAGCAGTTCTTC
v_gene: TRBV30; j_gene: TRBJ1-2; d_gene: TRBD1; len: 11; abundance: few; CDR3aa: CAWSRQGGYTF; CDR3nt: TGTGCCTGGAGTAGACAGGGAGGCTACACCTTC
v_gene: TRBV5-1; j_gene: TRBJ2-4; d_gene: TRBD1; len: 14; abundance: many; CDR3aa: CASSRGTGENIQYF; CDR3nt: TGCGCCAGCAGCCGTGGGACAGGGGAAAACATTCAGTACTTC
v_gene: TRBV5-1; j_gene: TRBJ2-1; d_gene: .; len: 14; abundance: many; CDR3aa: CASSLGLEGGEQFF; CDR3nt: TGCGCCAGCAGCTTGGGGCTAGAGGGCGGTGAGCAGTTCTTC
v_gene: TRBV10-2; j_gene: TRBJ2-1; d_gene: .; len: 13; abundance: many; CDR3aa: CASSESPAGEQFF; CDR3nt: TGCGCCAGCAGTGAGTCTCCCGCAGGGGAGCAGTTCTTC
v_gene: TRBV5-1; j_gene: TRBJ2-3; d_gene: .; len: 13; abundance: many; CDR3aa: CASSLDVSDTQYF; CDR3nt: TGCGCCAGCAGCTTGGACGTGTCAGATACGCAGTATTTT
v_gene: TRBV7-6; j_gene: TRBJ2-5; d_gene: .; len: 14; abundance: .; CDR3aa: CASSPRALQETQYF; CDR3nt: TGTGCCAGCAGCCCCCGGGCTCTTCAAGAGACCCAGTACTTC
v_gene: TRBV12-3/TRBV12-4; j_gene: TRBJ2-5; d_gene: TRBD1; len: 13; abundance: many; CDR3aa: CASSFGQEETQYF; CDR3nt: TGTGCCAGCAGTTTCGGACAGGAAGAGACCCAGTACTTC
v_gene: TRBV20-1; j_gene: TRBJ2-1; d_gene: .; len: 17; abundance: few; CDR3aa: CSARSLNPVFAYNEQFF; CDR3nt: TGCAGTGCTAGATCACTTAACCCCGTCTTCGCATACAATGAGCAGTTCTTC
v_gene: TRBV10-3; j_gene: TRBJ1-2; d_gene: TRBD1; len: 16; abundance: many; CDR3aa: CAISESGTGRNYGYTF; CDR3nt: TGTGCCATCAGTGAGTCCGGGACAGGGAGAAACTATGGCTACACCTTC
v_gene: TRBV5-1; j_gene: TRBJ2-1; d_gene: .; len: 15; abundance: .; CDR3aa: CASSFRPGAYNEQFF; CDR3nt: TGCGCCAGCAGCTTTAGGCCGGGAGCTTACAATGAGCAGTTCTTC
v_gene: TRBV25-1; j_gene: TRBJ2-7; d_gene: .; len: 11; abundance: many; CDR3aa: CASRDIGEQYF; CDR3nt: TGTGCCAGCCGGGACATCGGCGAGCAGTACTTC
v_gene: TRBV10-3; j_gene: TRBJ2-2; d_gene: .; len: 14; abundance: .; CDR3aa: CAISAGAGAGELFF; CDR3nt: TGTGCCATCAGTGCCGGGGCAGGCGCCGGGGAGCTGTTTTTT
v_gene: TRBV28; j_gene: TRBJ2-7; d_gene: TRBD2; len: 19; abundance: many; CDR3aa: CASSTTGGLAGSSIYEQYF; CDR3nt: TGTGCCAGCTCTACGACTGGGGGACTAGCGGGATCATCAATCTACGAGCAGTACTTC
v_gene: TRBV5-1; j_gene: TRBJ2-3; d_gene: .; len: 13; abundance: many; CDR3aa: CASSLDFGGTQYF; CDR3nt: TGCGCCAGCAGCTTGGATTTTGGAGGGACGCAGTATTTT
v_gene: TRBV24-1; j_gene: TRBJ2-1; d_gene: .; len: 12; abundance: many; CDR3aa: CATSGGWNEQFF; CDR3nt: TGTGCCACCTCCGGTGGATGGAATGAGCAGTTCTTC
v_gene: TRBV9; j_gene: TRBJ1-2; d_gene: TRBD1; len: 14; abundance: many; CDR3aa: CASSGGQGPYGYTF; CDR3nt: TGTGCCAGCAGCGGGGGACAGGGCCCCTATGGCTACACCTTC
v_gene: TRBV18; j_gene: TRBJ2-3; d_gene: .; len: 14; abundance: .; CDR3aa: CASSTSEGTDTQYF; CDR3nt: TGTGCCAGCTCAACCTCGGAGGGCACAGATACGCAGTATTTT
v_gene: TRBV5-1; j_gene: TRBJ2-7; d_gene: .; len: 15; abundance: many; CDR3aa: CASSWVPGEGDEQYF; CDR3nt: TGCGCCAGCAGCTGGGTACCGGGAGAGGGGGACGAGCAGTACTTC
v_gene: TRBV10-3; j_gene: TRBJ1-2; d_gene: TRBD1; len: 14; abundance: many; CDR3aa: CAISEPQGASGYTF; CDR3nt: TGTGCCATCAGTGAGCCCCAGGGGGCGAGTGGCTACACCTTC
v_gene: TRBV6-5; j_gene: TRBJ2-7; d_gene: .; len: 12; abundance: many; CDR3aa: CASSMSLGEQYF; CDR3nt: TGTGCCAGCAGCATGTCCCTTGGAGAGCAGTACTTC
v_gene: TRBV6-2/TRBV6-3; j_gene: TRBJ2-1; d_gene: TRBD2; len: 14; abundance: many; CDR3aa: CASSSSSGSNEQFF; CDR3nt: TGTGCCAGCAGTTCCTCTAGCGGGAGTAATGAGCAGTTCTTC
v_gene: TRBV5-1; j_gene: TRBJ1-3; d_gene: .; len: 16; abundance: few; CDR3aa: CASSGAQGIDGNTIYF; CDR3nt: TGCGCCAGCAGCGGGGCTCAGGGAATCGACGGAAACACCATATATTTT
v_gene: TRBV5-1; j_gene: TRBJ1-1; d_gene: TRBD1; len: 13; abundance: many; CDR3aa: CASSLRTGYEAFF; CDR3nt: TGCGCCAGCAGCTTGAGGACAGGCTATGAAGCTTTCTTT
v_gene: TRBV7-6; j_gene: TRBJ1-1; d_gene: .; len: 16; abundance: many; CDR3aa: CASSLQGVGMGTEAFF; CDR3nt: TGTGCCAGCAGCTTACAAGGCGTCGGGATGGGCACTGAAGCTTTCTTT
v_gene: TRBV6-2/TRBV6-3; j_gene: TRBJ2-1; d_gene: TRBD2; len: 14; abundance: .; CDR3aa: CASLPGLAYNEQFF; CDR3nt: TGTGCCAGCCTACCGGGACTAGCCTACAATGAGCAGTTCTTC
v_gene: TRBV11-2; j_gene: TRBJ2-1; d_gene: .; len: 14; abundance: many; CDR3aa: CASSLNIQAGEQFF; CDR3nt: TGTGCCAGCAGCTTAAATATCCAGGCGGGTGAGCAGTTCTTC
v_gene: TRBV20-1; j_gene: TRBJ1-2; d_gene: TRBD1; len: 14; abundance: many; CDR3aa: CSARTQGEPYGYTF; CDR3nt: TGCAGTGCTAGAACACAGGGGGAACCCTATGGCTACACCTTC